Listed here are 26 T cell receptor beta chains from one sample, sequenced in a study of T cells after yellow fever vaccination. MiXCR was run by TCRdb on the 5' RACE reads, yielding one entry per CDR3 protein. The profile shows 240,000 or so distinct CDR3 sequences, 6% to 7.5% of them singletons. The specimen comprised CD4+ T cells sorted from PBMCs, sampled 15 days after the yellow fever booster vaccination. These receptors all stem from a man under 40 who received the YFV17D yellow fever vaccine.

This clonotype was observed many times. The chain joins TRBV6-5 to TRBJ2-1; D possibly corresponds to TRBD2 (6 bases). V lost 4 bases to trimming and J lost 6 bases, with 16 bases between them. CDR1 is MNHEY and CDR2 is SVGAGI in the germline V gene. The CDR3 has 15 amino acids. CDR3 in DNA: TGTGCCAGCAGTTTAGGCGGTGGAGGGATCAATGAGCAGTTCTTC. As protein: CASSLGGGGINEQFF.

The chain recombines TRBV10-3 with TRBJ2-6; maybe TRBD1 (6 bases). Germline assignment: CDR1 ENHRY and CDR2 SYGVKD. Between the trimmed V and J ends, which lost 4 bases and 0 bases, there was a span of 13 bases. There are 17 residues in the CDR3. CDR3 sequence (DNA): TGTGCCATCAGTGTAGGACAGATGAGCTCTGGGGCCAACGTCCTGACTTTC. Amino acid sequence: CAISVGQMSSGANVLTF.

This clonotype showed up just a few times. In nucleotides, the CDR3 is TGTGCCAGCAGCCTCGAGACTAGTTCCCAGTTCTTC. It translates to CASSLETSSQFF. This rearrangement joins TRBV7-2 to TRBJ2-1; tentatively, D is TRBD2 (6 bases). Trimming shortened V by 5 bases and J by 13 bases, and 15 bases separated the two germline ends. This CDR3 contains 12 residues. Germline assignment: CDR1 SGHTA and CDR2 FQGNSA.

The table lists this clonotype with many counts. This chain joins TRBV28 and TRBJ1-4; possibly TRBD1 for D (6 bases). Trimming shortened V by 1 base and J by 4 bases, and 13 bases separated the two germline ends. The germline V gene has CDR1 MDHEN and CDR2 SYDVKM. The length of the CDR3 is 16 residues. The CDR3, as DNA: TGTGCCAGCAGTTTATCGTTAGGGGGTGGTAATGAAAAACTGTTTTTT. Residues: CASSLSLGGGNEKLFF.

This chain connects TRBV5-1 to TRBJ1-2; D unresolved. From germline, CDR1 is SGHRS and CDR2 YFSETQ. The CDR3 has 13 amino acids. V lost 2 bases and J lost 1, with 6 bases in between. The CDR3 is CASSLEVNYGYTF. The DNA for the CDR3 is TGCGCCAGCAGCTTAGAGGTTAACTATGGCTACACCTTC.

The J gene is TRBJ1-1, the V gene TRBV12-3 or TRBV12-4; 10 bases align to TRBD1. This CDR3 comprises 12 residues. Trimming took 5 bases from V and 12 from J; bases not matched to a gene: 6. The chain's CDR3 is CASSPGQGKTFF. CDR3 DNA: TGTGCCAGCAGTCCGGGACAGGGGAAAACTTTCTTT.

This clonotype was counted between two and nine times. The chain carries TRBV19 and TRBJ2-1, with 9 bases identical to TRBD2. The V segment lost 4 bases and the J segment 8 bases; nucleotides outside the gene matches: 9. The CDR3 loop spans 15 amino acids. Germline CDR1 LNHDA, CDR2 SQIVND (reference sequence). The CDR3 DNA is TGTGCCAGTAGTACCGGGACTAGCTTTAGGTATGAGCAGTTCTTC. It codes for CASSTGTSFRYEQFF.

The chain recombines TRBV18 with TRBJ2-7; 9 positions match TRBD2. The V gene end was trimmed by 4 bases and the J gene end by 2 bases; junction bases not matched to a gene: 9. The germline V gene has CDR1 KGHSH and CDR2 LQKENI. The CDR3 has 16 amino acids. The CDR3 sequence: CASSRGRADRPYEQYF. CDR3 sequence (DNA): TGTGCCAGCTCACGCGGGAGGGCGGATCGGCCCTACGAGCAGTACTTC.

The V call is TRBV7-8, the J call TRBJ1-5; 7 bases match TRBD1. CDR1 SGHVS and CDR2 FQNEAQ come from the germline V gene. This CDR3 spans 15 amino acids. V was pared by 3 bases and J by 4 bases, with 6 bases of the junction left unmatched. CDR3 coding DNA: TGTGCCAGCAGCTTTTCGGAGGGGGCTAATCAGCCCCAGCATTTT. Its translation is CASSFSEGANQPQHF.

In this sample, this clonotype turned up a few times. The chain joins TRBV28 to TRBJ2-5, with TRBD2 matching 7 bases. Germline V gene sequence: CDR1 MDHEN, CDR2 SYDVKM. V lost 4 bases, J lost 7 bases, and 6 bases stayed unmatched. This CDR3 has 13 residues. The CDR3 sequence: CASSWARGVTQYF. CDR3 nucleotide sequence: TGTGCCAGCAGTTGGGCCCGGGGGGTGACCCAGTACTTC. The variable domain in full, completed from reference TRBV28 and TRBJ2-5, reads DVKVTQSSRYLVKRTGEKVFLECVQDMDHENMFWYRQDPGLGLRLIYFSYDVKMKEKGDIPEGYSVSREKKERFSLILESASTNQTSMYLCASSWARGVTQYFGPGTRLLVL.

The J gene is TRBJ2-5, the V gene TRBV9; no firm D call. Germline CDR1 SGDLS, CDR2 YYNGEE. The CDR3 contains 13 residues. Between the trimmed V and J ends, which lost 0 bases and 4 bases, there was a span of 7 bases. The CDR3 is CASSVAGGETQYF. The CDR3 DNA reads TGTGCCAGCAGCGTAGCGGGCGGAGAGACCCAGTACTTC.

A remark on this clonotype: A much larger clone differs by one base, so this may be a read error. The chain has TRBV19 and TRBJ2-5, with 9 bases identical to TRBD1. The germline CDR1 and CDR2 sequences are LNHDA and SQIVND (reference sequence). This CDR3 region has 16 residues. DNA of the CDR3: TGTGGCAGTAGTACCATGCCGGGGACAGGGCACGAGACCCAGTACTTC. It codes for CGSSTMPGTGHETQYF.

This clonotype was detected a few times. The chain links TRBV7-2 to TRBJ2-3; D possibly corresponds to TRBD2 (7 bases). CDR1 is SGHTA and CDR2 is FQGNSA in the germline V gene. With 1 base removed from V and 10 bases from J, the gap between germline ends came to 15 bases. The CDR3 covers 14 residues. In DNA, the CDR3 is TGTGCCAGCAGCTTAGGGGGGCTAGCGGAGGCGCAGTATTTT. It translates to CASSLGGLAEAQYF.

The sample holds many counts of this clonotype. This sequence joins TRBV7-2 and TRBJ2-7; 8 nucleotides line up with TRBD1. The CDR3 length is 15 residues. Trimming at V came to 2 bases and at J to 5 bases, leaving 8 bases not matched to a gene. Germline V CDR1 and CDR2: SGHTA, FQGNSA. The CDR3 is CASSLTGTGLHEQYF. The CDR3 bases are TGTGCCAGCAGCTTAACCGGGACAGGCCTTCACGAGCAGTACTTC.

This clonotype came up a few times. V usage is TRBV7-2 and J usage is TRBJ2-3, with D possibly TRBD2 on 7 matching bases. Germline-derived CDR1 and CDR2 are SGHTA and FQGNSA. Between the trimmed V and J ends, which lost 1 base and 8 bases, there was a span of 16 bases. The CDR3 extends over 15 amino acids. CDR3 DNA: TGTGCCAGCAGCTTAGACTCTCGGGAGGACAGTACGCAGTATTTT. Its protein is CASSLDSREDSTQYF.

This clonotype has more than one count but fewer than ten. This rearrangement joins TRBV24-1 to TRBJ2-1; 12 bases are a match to TRBD2. Germline V CDR1 and CDR2: KGHDR, SFDVKD. Unmatched junction bases numbered 12, after V lost 9 bases and J lost 4 bases. CDR3 length equals 17 residues. The CDR3 loop is CATPSATSGRSYNEQFF. The CDR3 region has the DNA TGTGCCACCCCATCTGCAACTAGCGGGAGGTCGTACAATGAGCAGTTCTTC.

This chain joins TRBV11-2 and TRBJ2-1, with D tentatively TRBD1 or TRBD2 (5 bases each). Trimming took 6 bases from V and 3 from J, leaving 24 bases between them. CDR3 length: 18 amino acids. The germline V gene encodes CDR1 SGHAT and CDR2 FQNNGV. CDR3 sequence (DNA): TGTGCCAGCAGGCAGCGGATAGAAGATCTAAGGGGCTACAATGAGCAGTTCTTC. Protein product: CASRQRIEDLRGYNEQFF.

The sample holds many counts of this clonotype. This sequence joins TRBV9 and TRBJ2-7, with 7 bases identical to TRBD2. The trim removed 2 bases at V and 6 bases at J, leaving 5 bases unmatched. Germline V gives CDR1 SGDLS, CDR2 YYNGEE. The CDR3 is made up of 13 amino acids. CDR3 residues: CASSVGGSGEQYF. CDR3 DNA: TGTGCCAGCAGCGTGGGAGGGAGTGGCGAGCAGTACTTC.

The rearrangement links TRBV7-3 to TRBJ2-3, with 9 bases that match TRBD2. The ends lost 4 bases at V and 6 bases at J; junction bases unmatched: 2. The CDR3 totals 13 residues. The germline V gene has CDR1 SGHTA and CDR2 FQGTGA. CDR3 protein: CASSYGLADTQYF. DNA for the CDR3: TGTGCCAGCAGCTACGGACTAGCGGATACGCAGTATTTT.

This clonotype was picked up many times. The chain is built from TRBV7-2 and TRBJ1-1, with D perhaps matching TRBD1 (6 bases). Trimming stripped 6 bases from V and 6 bases from J, with 23 bases between. Germline loops: CDR1 SGHTA, CDR2 FQGNSA. CDR3 length equals 16 residues. CDR3 nucleotide sequence: TGTGCCAGCAGGAGGGGGGAAGGGGTCGCGGACCCTGAAGCTTTCTTT. Translated: CASRRGEGVADPEAFF.

The chain recombines TRBV19 with TRBJ1-1; tentatively, D is TRBD1 (5 bases). Germline values: CDR1 LNHDA, CDR2 SQIVND (reference sequence). The CDR3 contains 13 residues. Trimming removed 6 bases at V and 1 base at J, with 9 bases between. CDR3 DNA sequence: TGTGCCAGTAGAGGGGCGCCGAACACTGAAGCTTTCTTT. Protein sequence: CASRGAPNTEAFF.

This clonotype appeared many times. The chain joins TRBV20-1 to TRBJ2-7, with D possibly being TRBD1 or TRBD2 (6 bases each). This CDR3 contains 13 residues. CDR1 is DFQATT, CDR2 SNEGSKA, per germline (reference sequence). V shed 1 base and J shed 5 bases, with 12 bases lying between them. CDR3 protein: CSARGGGGNEQYF. The CDR3 bases are TGCAGTGCTAGAGGAGGAGGGGGGAACGAGCAGTACTTC.

About this clonotype itself: One base away lies a much larger clone, so this may be a sequencing read error. The chain recombines TRBV7-8 with TRBJ2-5; possibly TRBD1 for D (6 bases). The CDR3 is made up of 15 amino acids. Germline CDR1 SGHVS, CDR2 FQNEAQ. CDR3 sequence reads: CASSLEPTEGETQNF. The CDR3 DNA sequence: TGTGCCAGCAGCTTAGAGCCGACCGAGGGGGAGACCCAGAACTTC.

Only a few counts were recorded for this clonotype. The chain links TRBV11-2 to TRBJ2-5, with D perhaps assigned TRBD1 or TRBD2 (5 bases each). V was trimmed by 5 bases and J by 9 bases, leaving 28 bases between them. The CDR3 covers 17 residues. Germline V lookup: CDR1 SGHAT, CDR2 FQNNGV. The CDR3 protein is CASSALRNEGAQRAQYF. As DNA, the CDR3 is TGTGCCAGCAGCGCCCTTCGCAACGAAGGGGCTCAGAGGGCCCAGTACTTC. Filled out from reference TRBV11-2 and TRBJ2-5, the complete variable domain reads EAGVAQSPRYKIIEKRQSVAFWCNPISGHATLYWYQQILGQGPKLLIQFQNNGVVDDSQLPKDRFSAERLKGVDSTLKIQPAKLEDSAVYLCASSALRNEGAQRAQYFGPGTRLLVL.

J is TRBJ2-3 and V is TRBV30; 7 nucleotides agree with TRBD1. CDR1 is GTSNPN, CDR2 SVGIG, per germline (reference sequence). With V trimmed by 8 bases and J by 6 bases, 8 bases remained unmatched. The CDR3 consists of 12 residues. The CDR3 nucleotides read TGTGCCCAGGGGAAGGGGGCCGATACGCAGTATTTT. This gives the protein CAQGKGADTQYF.

J is TRBJ1-5 and V is TRBV20-1, with 7 bases that match TRBD1. V lost 6 bases and J lost 1; bases outside the gene matches: 9. The CDR3 runs 15 residues. Germline V gene lookup returns CDR1 DFQATT and CDR2 SNEGSKA (reference sequence). The chain's CDR3 is CSAVRQGLSNQPQHF. As DNA, the CDR3 is TGCAGTGCGGTTCGACAGGGCCTCAGCAATCAGCCCCAGCATTTT.